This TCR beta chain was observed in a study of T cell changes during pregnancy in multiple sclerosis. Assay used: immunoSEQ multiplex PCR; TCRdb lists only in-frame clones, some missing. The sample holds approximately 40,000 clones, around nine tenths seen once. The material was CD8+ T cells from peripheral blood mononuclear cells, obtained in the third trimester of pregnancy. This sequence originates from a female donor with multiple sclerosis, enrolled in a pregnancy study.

The CDR3 DNA follows: TGCGCCAGCAGCCAAGGCGAATGGGAAAAACTGTTTTTT. Its protein product is CASSQGEWEKLFF. The chain uses TRBV4-1 and TRBJ1-4; D is ambiguous. The CDR3 consists of 13 residues. Germline V gene lookup returns CDR1 MGHRA and CDR2 YSYEKL. V was shortened by 1 base and J by 8 bases, with 8 bases between the two germline ends.